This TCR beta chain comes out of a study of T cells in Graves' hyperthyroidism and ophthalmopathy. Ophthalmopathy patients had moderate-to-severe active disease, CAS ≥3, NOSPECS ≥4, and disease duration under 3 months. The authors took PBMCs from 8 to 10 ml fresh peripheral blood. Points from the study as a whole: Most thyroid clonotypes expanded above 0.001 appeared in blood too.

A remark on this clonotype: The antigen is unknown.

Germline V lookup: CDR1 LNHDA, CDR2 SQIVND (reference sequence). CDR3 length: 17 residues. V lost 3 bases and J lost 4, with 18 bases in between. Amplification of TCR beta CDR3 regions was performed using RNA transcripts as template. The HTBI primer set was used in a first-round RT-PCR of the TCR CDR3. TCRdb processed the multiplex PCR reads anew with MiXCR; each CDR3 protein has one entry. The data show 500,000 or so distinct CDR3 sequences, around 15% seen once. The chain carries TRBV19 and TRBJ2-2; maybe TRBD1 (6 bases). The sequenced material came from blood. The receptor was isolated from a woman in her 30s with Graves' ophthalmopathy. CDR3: CASSIAGRGYVTGELFF. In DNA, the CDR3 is TGTGCCAGTAGTATCGCCGGCAGGGGTTATGTCACCGGGGAGCTGTTTTTT.